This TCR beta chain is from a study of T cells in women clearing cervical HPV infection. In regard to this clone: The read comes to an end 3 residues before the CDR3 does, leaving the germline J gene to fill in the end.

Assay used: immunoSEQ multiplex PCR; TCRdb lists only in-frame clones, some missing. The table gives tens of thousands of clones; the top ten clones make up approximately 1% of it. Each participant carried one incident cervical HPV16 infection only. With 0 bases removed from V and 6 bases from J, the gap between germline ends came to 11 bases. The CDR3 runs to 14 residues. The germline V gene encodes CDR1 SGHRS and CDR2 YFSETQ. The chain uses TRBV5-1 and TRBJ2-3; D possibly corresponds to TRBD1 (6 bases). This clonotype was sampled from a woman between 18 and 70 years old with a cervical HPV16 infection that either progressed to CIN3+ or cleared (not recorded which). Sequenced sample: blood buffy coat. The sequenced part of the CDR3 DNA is TGCGCCAGCAGCTTGGACAGGGTACGGGATACG. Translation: CASSLDRVRDT. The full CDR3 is CASSLDRVRDTQYF.